These 30 T cell receptor beta chains share one sample of origin, sequenced in a study of blood T cell repertoires in COVID-19. The table came from immunoSEQ multiplex PCR; TCRdb's copy has only in-frame clones and leaves some out. The repertoire holds about 410,000 clones, roughly 88% seen once, with more than 1.4% in the top ten. The material sequenced was peripheral blood. The receptors were gathered from a woman aged 25 to 39 with active or convalescent COVID-19.

V usage is TRBV6-5 and J usage is TRBJ2-5; D perhaps matches TRBD2 (5 bases). Trimming removed 5 bases at V and 10 bases at J, with 17 bases between. CDR1 is MNHEY, CDR2 SVGAGI, per germline. The CDR3 runs 13 residues. The CDR3 reads CASSPKGLWDQYF. The CDR3 DNA reads as TGTGCCAGCAGTCCCAAAGGACTTTGGGACCAGTACTTC.

This chain joins TRBV18 and TRBJ2-5, with TRBD2 matching 8 bases. The CDR3 covers 16 residues. Germline V CDR1 and CDR2: KGHSH, LQKENI. Trimming at V came to 6 bases and at J to 2 bases, leaving 11 bases not matched to a gene. The DNA of the CDR3 is TGTGCCAGCTCGTTTGCGGGGGGCTCAATTCAAGAGACCCAGTACTTC. Its protein is CASSFAGGSIQETQYF.

V gene TRBV6-5 combines with J gene TRBJ2-1; 14 bases fit TRBD2. The CDR3 consists of 14 residues. Losses at the gene ends were 6 bases for V and 7 bases for J; bases not matched to a gene: 2. The germline gives CDR1 MNHEY, CDR2 SVGAGI. CDR3 bases: TGTGCCAGCAGGACTAGCGGGAGGGTTAATGAGCAGTTCTTC. Translating it yields CASRTSGRVNEQFF.

The sample holds a few counts of this clone. V usage is TRBV4-2 and J usage is TRBJ1-2; D is possibly TRBD1 (5 bases). CDR1 is LGHNA, CDR2 YNFKEQ, per germline. There are 18 residues in the CDR3. V was clipped by 0 bases and J by 6 bases, with 23 bases between them. CDR3 in amino acids: CASSQDQGQGGILDGYTF. As DNA, the CDR3 is TGTGCCAGCAGCCAAGATCAAGGTCAGGGTGGTATCTTGGATGGCTACACCTTC.

This sequence joins TRBV25-1 and TRBJ2-7, with D possibly TRBD2 on 6 matching bases. V was pared by 6 bases and J by 2 bases, with 8 bases between. The CDR3 runs to 12 residues. The germline V gene has CDR1 MGHDK and CDR2 SYGVNS. Here the CDR3 reads CASREGTYEQYF. The DNA of the CDR3 is TGTGCCAGCAGGGAGGGGACCTACGAGCAGTACTTC.

The chain links TRBV10-3 to TRBJ1-1; TRBD1 matches at 7 bases. V gave up 7 bases and J gave up 3 bases; unmatched junction bases: 11. Germline values: CDR1 ENHRY, CDR2 SYGVKD. The CDR3 runs to 15 residues. The chain's CDR3 is CAIKTLTGSDTEAFF. DNA of the CDR3: TGTGCCATCAAAACTCTGACAGGGTCGGACACTGAAGCTTTCTTT.

The J gene is TRBJ2-5, the V gene TRBV7-7; 7 bases are a match to TRBD2. The CDR3 sequence is 15 residues long. The junction had 12 bases not matched to a gene; V was cut back by 6 bases and J by 5 bases. Germline values: CDR1 SSHAT, CDR2 FNYEAQ (reference sequence). The CDR3 coding sequence is TGTGCCAGCAGTCCGGAGGAATTCGGGGGGGAGACCCAGTACTTC. Amino acid sequence: CASSPEEFGGETQYF.

The genes are TRBV10-2 and TRBJ2-1; a possible D gene is TRBD2 (5 bases). The CDR3 sequence is 15 residues long. CDR1 is WSHSY, CDR2 SAAADI, per germline. The V and J ends lost 2 bases and 4 bases respectively, with 12 bases between them. Here the CDR3 DNA reads TGCGCCAGCAGTGAGGAGGGATTGATTTACAATGAGCAGTTCTTC. It codes for CASSEEGLIYNEQFF.

Of note for this clone: Additional DNA sequences in this sample encode the identical CDR3. The chain recombines TRBV12-3 or TRBV12-4 with TRBJ1-2; TRBD1 matches 8 bases. J lost 5 bases, V lost 1 base, and 0 bases had no gene match. The CDR3 runs to 13 residues. CDR3 sequence: CASSLGQGYGYTF. The CDR3 region has the DNA TGTGCCAGCAGTTTAGGACAGGGGTATGGCTACACCTTC.

Only one count was recorded for this clone. The chain links TRBV6-5 to TRBJ2-7; 10 bases map to TRBD2. This CDR3 region has 14 residues. V shed 7 bases, J shed 3 bases, and the junction held 6 bases outside the gene matches. Germline V CDR1 and CDR2: MNHEY, SVGAGI. CDR3 nucleotide sequence: TGTGCCAGCACTGTGGCTAGCGGGAGCTACGAGCAGTACTTC. This codes for CASTVASGSYEQYF.

For the CDR3, the DNA is TGTGCCAGCAGGGTGGAGGGTAGCACTGAAGCTTTCTTT. Translating gives CASRVEGSTEAFF. The chain combines TRBV2 with TRBJ1-1; D ambiguous. The V end was cut by 6 bases, the J end by 4 bases, with 12 bases between. CDR1 and CDR2 (germline): SNHLY, FYNNEI. CDR3 length: 13 residues.

This rearrangement joins TRBV27 to TRBJ2-1; 8 bases agree with TRBD2. Germline-derived CDR1 and CDR2 are MNHEY and SMNVEV (reference sequence). The CDR3 loop spans 15 amino acids. V trimming: 6 bases; J trimming: 7 bases; junction bases outside the gene matches: 11. CDR3 coding DNA: TGTGCCAGCAGCCTGATGGGGACTAGGTATAATGAGCAGTTCTTC. Residues: CASSLMGTRYNEQFF.

The chain recombines TRBV24-1 with TRBJ1-1; D may be TRBD1 (6 bases). V was trimmed by 1 base and J by 11 bases, leaving 10 bases between them. This CDR3 is built from 12 residues. Per the germline V gene, CDR1 is KGHDR and CDR2 is SFDVKD. The CDR3 DNA reads as TGTGCCACCAGTGATTTAAAGGGGGTGGCTTTCTTT. Its protein is CATSDLKGVAFF.

The chain couples TRBV5-1 to TRBJ1-4; 8 bases are a match to TRBD1. V lost 4 bases to trimming and J lost 0 bases; unmatched junction nucleotides: 8. Per germline, CDR1 SGHRS and CDR2 YFSETQ. The CDR3 sequence is 17 residues long. The CDR3 DNA sequence: TGCGCCAGCAGCGACCGGGACAGGAGTGCAACTAATGAAAAACTGTTTTTT. Amino acids: CASSDRDRSATNEKLFF.

The rearrangement joins TRBV5-1 to TRBJ1-1; 10 bases are a match to TRBD1. The V and J ends lost 4 bases and 4 bases, in that order; junction bases with no gene match: 7. CDR3 size: 15 residues. The germline V gene has CDR1 SGHRS and CDR2 YFSETQ. The CDR3 region is CASSEGQGLVTEAFF. The DNA for the CDR3 is TGCGCCAGCAGCGAGGGACAGGGGCTGGTCACTGAAGCTTTCTTT.

The chain is built from TRBV30 and TRBJ1-3; tentative D call: TRBD1 (5 bases). Germline CDR1 GTSNPN, CDR2 SVGIG (reference sequence). V dropped 2 bases and J dropped 0 bases, with 8 bases sitting between them. The CDR3 covers 14 residues. CDR3 loop: CAWSPGFSGNTIYF. CDR3 bases: TGTGCCTGGAGTCCAGGGTTCTCTGGAAACACCATATATTTT.

V is TRBV20-1 and J is TRBJ2-7, with a possible D match to TRBD1 (6 bases). Trimming removed 4 bases at V and 5 bases at J, with 9 bases between. CDR1 and CDR2 from the germline V gene are DFQATT and SNEGSKA (reference sequence). The length of the CDR3 is 11 residues. The CDR3 coding sequence is TGCAGTGCTAACAGGGTAAACGAGCAGTACTTC. Residues: CSANRVNEQYF.

The J gene is TRBJ2-7, the V gene TRBV11-2; 9 positions agree with TRBD1. Per the germline V gene, CDR1 is SGHAT and CDR2 is FQNNGV. V gave up 6 bases and J gave up 6 bases; unmatched junction bases: 9. This CDR3 region has 14 residues. CDR3 amino acids: CASRETGGHFEQYF. The CDR3 DNA is TGTGCCAGCAGAGAGACAGGGGGTCACTTCGAGCAGTACTTC.

The chain is built from TRBV27 and TRBJ2-5, with D perhaps TRBD1 (6 bases). The CDR3 has 15 amino acids. Trimming removed 2 bases at V and 7 bases at J, with 17 bases between. CDR1 is MNHEY, CDR2 SMNVEV, per germline (reference sequence). CDR3 DNA: TGTGCCAGCAGTTTAGCTGGACAGACAATGGGGACCCAGTACTTC. Its protein product is CASSLAGQTMGTQYF.

This clone was seen just once. The chain has TRBV5-4 and TRBJ2-7, with D possibly TRBD1 on 5 matching bases. This CDR3 comprises 12 residues. The germline gives CDR1 SGHNT, CDR2 YYREEE (reference sequence). Trimming left V 3 bases short and J 6 bases short, with 10 bases between. The CDR3 protein is CASSYQGGEQYF. The CDR3 nucleotides are TGTGCCAGCAGCTACCAGGGTGGCGAGCAGTACTTC.

The chain joins TRBV6-5 to TRBJ1-2; TRBD1 is a possible D gene (5 bases). V was pared by 2 bases and J by 2 bases, with 12 bases between. This CDR3 region has 15 residues. CDR1 is MNHEY and CDR2 is SVGAGI in the germline V gene. DNA of the CDR3: TGTGCCAGCAGTTACCAGGTGGGGGGGAACTATGGCTACACCTTC. It translates to CASSYQVGGNYGYTF.

This chain links TRBV7-2 with TRBJ2-5; 7 bases agree with TRBD2. V gave up 3 bases and J gave up 5 bases; unmatched junction bases: 9. CDR3 length: 15 amino acids. Per germline, CDR1 SGHTA and CDR2 FQGNSA. In DNA form, the CDR3 reads TGTGCCAGCAGCTTCGGGGCGGGGGTTTCTGAGACCCAGTACTTC. It translates to CASSFGAGVSETQYF.

The V and J genes are TRBV30 and TRBJ1-2; 8 bases align to TRBD1. The V gene end was trimmed by 5 bases and the J gene end by 4 bases; junction bases not matched to a gene: 3. In germline, CDR1 is GTSNPN, CDR2 SVGIG (reference sequence). CDR3 size: 12 residues. This chain's CDR3 is CAWGDRGYGYTF. The CDR3 DNA sequence: TGTGCCTGGGGTGACAGGGGCTATGGCTACACCTTC.

Of note for this clone: A much larger clone lies a single base off, so this may be a read error. Additional DNA sequences in this sample encode the identical CDR3. This chain links TRBV6-1 with TRBJ2-7; 14 bases map to TRBD2. V shed 3 bases, J shed 4 bases, and the junction held 2 bases outside the gene matches. The CDR3 covers 15 residues. CDR1 is MNHNS, CDR2 SASEGT, per germline. CDR3 bases: TGTGCCAGCAGTGAGGGACTAGCGGGAGTGTACGAGCAGTACTTC. Translated, it gives CASSEGLAGVYEQYF.

The J gene is TRBJ1-1, the V gene TRBV6-5; D ambiguous. CDR3 length: 13 amino acids. Trimming took 2 bases from V and 1 from J, leaving 5 bases between them. Germline V gives CDR1 MNHEY, CDR2 SVGAGI. CDR3 region: CASSYPGNTEAFF. The CDR3 DNA is TGTGCCAGCAGTTACCCAGGGAACACTGAAGCTTTCTTT.

This clone appeared a single time. J is TRBJ2-5 and V is TRBV7-2; TRBD1 matches at 9 bases. Per germline, CDR1 SGHTA and CDR2 FQGNSA. There are 15 residues in the CDR3. J lost 5 bases, V lost 5 bases, and 9 bases had no gene match. The CDR3 DNA sequence: TGTGCCAGCAGCCTGGGGACAGGGCCGGGGGAGACCCAGTACTTC. This encodes CASSLGTGPGETQYF.

This chain links TRBV10-3 with TRBJ1-2; tentative D call: TRBD1 (5 bases). Germline CDR1 ENHRY, CDR2 SYGVKD. The CDR3 consists of 16 residues. The V end lost 8 bases, the J end lost 3 bases, and 22 bases lay between the germline ends. CDR3 in DNA: TGTGCCATCTCTGACCGGGGTGGGACTTCGGACTATGGCTACACCTTC. This codes for CAISDRGGTSDYGYTF.

V and J are TRBV7-2 and TRBJ2-2; 8 bases fit TRBD1. The CDR3 totals 15 residues. The V and J ends lost 0 bases and 6 bases, in that order; junction bases with no gene match: 3. CDR1 and CDR2 from the germline V gene are SGHTA and FQGNSA. The CDR3 DNA is TGTGCCAGCAGCTTAGCGACAGGGGATGCCGGGGAGCTGTTTTTT. Translation: CASSLATGDAGELFF.

The chain couples TRBV4-1 to TRBJ1-2, with D tentatively TRBD1 (6 bases). The V and J ends lost 1 base and 4 bases respectively, with 16 bases between them. This CDR3 spans 16 amino acids. Per germline, CDR1 MGHRA and CDR2 YSYEKL. CDR3 in amino acids: CASSQVPPRGAYGYTF. CDR3 DNA: TGCGCCAGCAGCCAAGTTCCCCCCCGGGGGGCCTATGGCTACACCTTC.

V usage is TRBV11-3 and J usage is TRBJ1-1; 7 nucleotides line up with TRBD1. This CDR3 comprises 13 residues. The ends lost 4 bases at V and 11 bases at J; junction bases unmatched: 10. Germline values: CDR1 SGHNT, CDR2 YENEEA. Here the CDR3 reads CASSYRQGDRAFF. In nucleotides, the CDR3 is TGTGCCAGCAGCTACCGACAGGGCGACCGGGCTTTCTTT.